The text below deals with one T cell receptor (beta chain). Trimming stripped 6 bases from V and 6 bases from J, with 13 bases between. The CDR3 spans 13 residues. The germline CDR1 and CDR2 sequences are SNHLY and FYNNEI. The data stem from a study of control samples from healthy donors and cancer patients. TCRdb's table, derived via immunoSEQ multiplex PCR, lists solely in-frame clones and lacks some. The sample carries 210,000 or so clones, roughly nine tenths recorded once. Sequenced: blood. The V call is TRBV2, the J call TRBJ2-3; the D is unclear. This receptor was obtained from a man between 25 and 39 years old in good health. CDR3 region: CASSSGVYDTQYF. CDR3 nucleotides: TGTGCCAGCAGCAGTGGGGTTTACGATACGCAGTATTTT. The full variable domain, rest sourced from reference TRBV2 and TRBJ2-3, is EPEVTQTPSHQVTQMGQEVILRCVPISNHLYFYWYRQILGQKVEFLVSFYNNEISEKSEIFDDQFSVERPDGSNFTLKIRSTKLEDSAMYFCASSSGVYDTQYFGPGTRLTVL.